The T cell receptor beta chain under discussion was sequenced for a study of T cells in Graves' hyperthyroidism and ophthalmopathy. Study information: Peripheral blood was secured at the point of initial diagnosis, before any treatment.

A note on this clonotype: Its antigen remains unknown.

Amplification targeted TCR beta CDR3 regions from RNA transcripts. The HTBI set primed first-round TCR CDR3 RT-PCR. Each CDR3 protein gets one entry after TCRdb re-called the multiplex PCR reads with MiXCR. Of approximately 370,000 distinct CDR3 sequences detected, 17% appear once; the ten largest clones hold roughly a third. Points from the study as a whole: Progression to ophthalmopathy was predicted a median of approximately 6.4 months early. Blood also held most thyroid clonotypes expanded beyond 0.001.

Sample: blood. This sequence was found in a woman in her 30s with Graves' hyperthyroidism that later progressed to Graves' ophthalmopathy.

This CDR3 is CASSLRRLGDTEAFF. DNA of the CDR3: TGCGCCAGCAGCCTCCGGAGGTTGGGGGACACTGAAGCTTTCTTT. The chain has TRBV5-1 and TRBJ1-1, with D perhaps TRBD1 (5 bases). V was clipped by 4 bases and J by 3 bases, with 16 bases between them. Germline CDR1 SGHRS, CDR2 YFSETQ. The CDR3 runs to 15 residues. The complete variable domain, with remaining parts taken from reference TRBV5-1 and TRBJ1-1, reads KAGVTQTPRYLIKTRGQQVTLSCSPISGHRSVSWYQQTPGQGLQFLFEYFSETQRNKGNFPGRFSGRQFSNSRSEMNVSTLELGDSALYLCASSLRRLGDTEAFFGQGTRLTVV.